The clone carrying this T cell receptor (beta chain) appeared a single time. This record comes from a study of CD8 T cells in Susac syndrome. V trimming: 5 bases; J trimming: 4 bases; junction bases outside the gene matches: 3. CDR1 and CDR2 (germline): SGHTA, FQGNSA. The CDR3 length is 16 residues. RNA was extracted with the RNeasy kit, and a quantity of about 0.45 to 1 ug was reverse transcribed using random hexamers. TCRdb recomputed calls from the immunoSEQ multiplex PCR reads with MiXCR, one row per CDR3 protein. The sample has under 200,000 distinct CDR3 sequences; approximately 95% are singletons.

The receptor's source is a human donor with Susac syndrome. Input material: CD4+ T cells from PBMCs. V gene TRBV7-2 combines with J gene TRBJ2-3; 16 positions agree with TRBD2. CDR3 coding DNA: TGTGCCAGCAGCGCGGGACTAGCGGGGGGGGCAGATACGCAGTATTTT. Protein: CASSAGLAGGADTQYF.